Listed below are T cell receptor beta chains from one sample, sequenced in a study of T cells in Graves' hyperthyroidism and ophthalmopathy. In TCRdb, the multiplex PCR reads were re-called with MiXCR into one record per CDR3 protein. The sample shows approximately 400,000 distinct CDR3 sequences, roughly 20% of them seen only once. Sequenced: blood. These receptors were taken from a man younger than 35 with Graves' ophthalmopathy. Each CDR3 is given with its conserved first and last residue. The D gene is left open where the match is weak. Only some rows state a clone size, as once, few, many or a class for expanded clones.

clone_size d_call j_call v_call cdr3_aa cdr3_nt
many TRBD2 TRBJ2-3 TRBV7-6 CASSSSGGPTDTQYF TGTGCCAGCAGCTCTAGCGGGGGGCCCACAGATACGCAGTATTTT
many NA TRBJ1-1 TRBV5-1 CASSTDRWVNTEAFF TGCGCCAGCAGCACAGACAGGTGGGTGAACACTGAAGCTTTCTTT
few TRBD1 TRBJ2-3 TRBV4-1 CASRTGPSTDTQYF TGCGCCAGCAGGACAGGGCCTAGCACAGATACGCAGTATTTT
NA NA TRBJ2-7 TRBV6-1 CASSSGREQYF TGTGCCAGCAGCTCAGGGAGAGAGCAGTACTTC
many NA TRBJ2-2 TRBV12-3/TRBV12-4 CASTKFRGPNTGELFF TGTGCCAGCACCAAATTCAGGGGCCCCAACACCGGGGAGCTGTTTTTT
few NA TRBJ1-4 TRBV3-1 CASSQDWAFGKEKLFF TGTGCCAGCAGCCAAGATTGGGCCTTTGGGAAAGAAAAACTGTTTTTT
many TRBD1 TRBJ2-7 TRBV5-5 CASSEGQGLNEQYF TGTGCCAGCAGCGAGGGACAGGGACTCAACGAGCAGTACTTC
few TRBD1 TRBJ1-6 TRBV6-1 CASSRGDSLHF TGTGCCAGCAGCCGGGGGGACAGCCTCCACTTT
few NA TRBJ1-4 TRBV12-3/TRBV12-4 CASSQNEKLFF TGTGCCAGCAGTCAGAATGAAAAACTGTTTTTT
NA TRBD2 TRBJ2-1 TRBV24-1 CATSDPGLATIRQFF TGTGCCACCAGTGACCCGGGACTAGCGACGATCCGGCAGTTCTTC
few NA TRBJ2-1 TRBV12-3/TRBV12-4 CASSLGDENNEQFF TGTGCCAGCAGTTTAGGGGACGAAAACAATGAGCAGTTCTTC
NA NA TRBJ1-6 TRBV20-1 CSASGPLNSPLHF TGCAGTGCTAGTGGCCCACTTAATTCACCCCTCCACTTT
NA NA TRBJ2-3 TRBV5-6 CASSGELTDTQYF TGTGCCAGCAGCGGGGAACTCACAGATACGCAGTATTTT
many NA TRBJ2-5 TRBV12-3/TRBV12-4 CASSFDGWRETQYF TGTGCCAGCAGTTTCGATGGGTGGCGAGAGACCCAGTACTTC
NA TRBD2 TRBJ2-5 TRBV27 CASSGQAGAGETQYF TGTGCCAGCAGTGGGCAAGCGGGGGCGGGGGAGACCCAGTACTTC
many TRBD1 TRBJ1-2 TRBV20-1 CSVRLVQGDYGYTF TGCAGTGTTCGTCTCGTACAGGGGGACTATGGCTACACCTTC
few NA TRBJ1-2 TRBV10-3 CAISESPGDSGYTF TGTGCCATCAGTGAGTCCCCAGGGGACTCTGGCTACACCTTC
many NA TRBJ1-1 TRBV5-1 CASSLADFMNTEAFF TGCGCCAGCAGCTTGGCCGATTTCATGAACACTGAAGCTTTCTTT
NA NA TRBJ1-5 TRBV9 CASSVSGVEPQHF TGTGCCAGCAGCGTAAGCGGGGTGGAGCCCCAGCATTTT
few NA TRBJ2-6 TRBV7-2 CASSSLPGANVLTF TGTGCCAGCAGCTCCCTGCCTGGGGCCAACGTCCTGACTTTC
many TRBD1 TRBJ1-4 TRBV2 CASSARDRGRGKLFF TGTGCCAGCAGTGCCCGGGACAGGGGGCGAGGAAAACTGTTTTTT
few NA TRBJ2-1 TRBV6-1 CASSWRELTPSYEQFF TGTGCCAGCTCGTGGCGCGAACTGACCCCAAGCTATGAGCAGTTCTTC
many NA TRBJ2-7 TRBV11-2 CASSLDRTEQYF TGTGCCAGCAGCTTAGACAGAACCGAGCAGTACTTC
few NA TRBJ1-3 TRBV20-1 CSAPDSRSGNTIYF TGCAGTGCACCGGACAGTCGCTCTGGAAACACCATATATTTT
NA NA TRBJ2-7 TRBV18 CASSPGGASYEQYF TGTGCCAGCTCACCAGGGGGCGCATCCTACGAGCAGTACTTC
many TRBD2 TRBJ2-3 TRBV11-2 CASSLWQIGREDTQYF TGTGCCAGCAGCTTATGGCAGATAGGGAGGGAGGATACGCAGTATTTT
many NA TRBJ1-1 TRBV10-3 CAISDPRDTEAFF TGTGCCATCAGTGACCCCCGGGACACTGAAGCTTTCTTT
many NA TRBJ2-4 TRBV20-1 CSAGRGDLNIQYF TGCAGTGCTGGAAGGGGGGATTTAAACATTCAGTACTTC
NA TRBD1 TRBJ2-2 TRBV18 CASSTRTGGTGELFF TGTGCCAGCTCAACCAGGACAGGGGGCACCGGGGAGCTGTTTTTT
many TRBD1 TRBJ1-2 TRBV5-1 CASSSGQGDGYTF TGCGCCAGCAGCTCAGGACAGGGGGATGGCTACACCTTC
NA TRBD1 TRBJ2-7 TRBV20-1 CSARDRDRGLFEQYF TGCAGTGCTAGAGATCGGGACAGGGGGTTGTTCGAGCAGTACTTC
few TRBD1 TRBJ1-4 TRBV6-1 CASSLGTVQGKLFF TGTGCCAGCAGTTTAGGGACAGTCCAAGGAAAACTGTTTTTT
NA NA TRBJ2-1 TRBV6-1 CASSRTVANEQFF TGTGCCAGCAGCAGGACGGTCGCTAATGAGCAGTTCTTC
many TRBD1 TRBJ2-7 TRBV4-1 CASSDPGQGTHEQYF TGCGCCAGCAGCGACCCCGGACAGGGAACACACGAGCAGTACTTC
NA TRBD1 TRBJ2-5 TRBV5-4 CASSGTTGVETQYF TGTGCCAGCAGCGGGACGACAGGGGTCGAGACCCAGTACTTC
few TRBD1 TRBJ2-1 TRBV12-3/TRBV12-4 CASSRQGRDEQFF TGTGCCAGCAGTCGACAGGGCAGGGATGAGCAGTTCTTC
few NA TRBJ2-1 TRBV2 CASIGSEQFF TGTGCCAGCATAGGAAGTGAGCAGTTCTTC
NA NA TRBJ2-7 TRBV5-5 CASSPDTASGYEQYF TGTGCCAGCAGCCCCGATACGGCCTCCGGCTACGAGCAGTACTTC
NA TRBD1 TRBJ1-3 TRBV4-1 CASSQEGYAGQGLSGNTIYF TGCGCCAGCAGCCAAGAAGGGTACGCGGGACAGGGACTCTCTGGAAACACCATATATTTT
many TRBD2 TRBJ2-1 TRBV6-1 CASSLLAGHNEQFF TGTGCCAGCAGTCTACTAGCGGGGCACAATGAGCAGTTCTTC
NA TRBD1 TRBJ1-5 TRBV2 CASSDLGGVQPQHF TGTGCCAGCAGTGATTTAGGGGGCGTGCAGCCCCAGCATTTT
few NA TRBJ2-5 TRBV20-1 CSARDPYQGGTETQYF TGCAGTGCTAGAGACCCTTATCAGGGGGGTACAGAGACCCAGTACTTC
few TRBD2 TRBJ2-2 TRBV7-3 CASSRSGLAGAGELFF TGTGCCAGCAGCCGATCGGGACTAGCGGGGGCCGGGGAGCTGTTTTTT
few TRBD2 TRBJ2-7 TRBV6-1 CASSIQRLAGGEQYF TGTGCCAGCAGTATCCAGCGACTAGCGGGGGGCGAGCAGTACTTC
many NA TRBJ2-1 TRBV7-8 CASSWGWGPYNEQFF TGTGCCAGCAGCTGGGGATGGGGGCCGTACAATGAGCAGTTCTTC
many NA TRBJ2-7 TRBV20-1 CSARGPSYYEQYF TGCAGTGCTAGAGGACCGAGCTACTACGAGCAGTACTTC
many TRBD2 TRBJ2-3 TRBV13 CASSFRTSDYTDTQYF TGTGCCAGCAGCTTCCGAACTAGCGACTACACAGATACGCAGTATTTT